Below are 12 T cell receptor beta chains sequenced from a single sample in a study of T cells of healthy individuals. One entry per CDR3 protein, called by TCRdb with MiXCR from the 5' RACE reads. The top ten hold around 15% of the sample, which has tens of thousands of distinct CDR3 sequences, roughly 15% seen once. These TCRs come from a human donor in good health.

This clonotype turned up a few times. The J gene is TRBJ2-7, the V gene TRBV20-1; D ambiguous. The CDR3 is 14 amino acids. CDR1 is DFQATT, CDR2 SNEGSKA, per germline (reference sequence). Trimming stripped 0 bases from V and 3 bases from J, with 12 bases between. CDR3 protein: CSARDYGSHYEQYF. In nucleotides, the CDR3 is TGCAGTGCTAGAGATTACGGATCTCACTACGAGCAGTACTTC.

This clonotype was recorded a few times. The J gene is TRBJ2-6, the V gene TRBV9, with TRBD1 matching over 11 bases. The CDR3 contains 18 residues. V lost 3 bases to trimming and J lost 5 bases; unmatched junction nucleotides: 10. Germline V gene lookup returns CDR1 SGDLS and CDR2 YYNGEE. The CDR3 is CASSEGRDRGRRANVLTF. The CDR3 DNA sequence: TGTGCCAGCAGCGAAGGGAGGGACAGGGGGAGGCGGGCCAACGTCCTGACTTTC.

The chain is built from TRBV6-5 and TRBJ2-3; 10 bases align to TRBD2. V trimming: 5 bases; J trimming: 5 bases; junction bases outside the gene matches: 4. CDR1 and CDR2 from the germline V gene are MNHEY and SVGAGI. This CDR3 has 14 residues. This CDR3 reads CASSPSGGGDTQYF. CDR3 DNA: TGTGCCAGCAGTCCTAGCGGGGGTGGAGATACGCAGTATTTT.

The genes are TRBV10-3 and TRBJ1-2; no clear D. Germline V gene data show CDR1 as ENHRY and CDR2 as SYGVKD. The V end lost 3 bases, the J end lost 7 bases, and 12 bases lay between the germline ends. The CDR3 is 13 residues long. The CDR3 coding sequence is TGTGCCATCAGTGAAGGTGCGCTTCCTGGCTACACCTTC. Encoded protein: CAISEGALPGYTF.

The table lists this clonotype with many counts. The chain combines TRBV7-8 with TRBJ2-1, with a weak D call TRBD2 (6 bases). This CDR3 has 17 amino acids. Trimming cost V 1 base and J 2 bases, with 15 bases left between them. In germline, CDR1 is SGHVS, CDR2 FQNEAQ. This chain's CDR3 is CASSLGRGRGAYNEQFF. The CDR3 DNA reads as TGTGCCAGCAGCTTAGGAAGAGGGCGGGGTGCCTACAATGAGCAGTTCTTC. Combining the CDR3 with reference TRBV7-8 and TRBJ2-1 gives the whole variable domain GAGVSQSPRYKVAKRGQDVALRCDPISGHVSLFWYQQALGQGPEFLTYFQNEAQLDKSGLPSDRFFAERPEGSVSTLKIQRTQQEDSAVYLCASSLGRGRGAYNEQFFGPGTRLTVL.

The chain carries TRBV6-2 or TRBV6-3 and TRBJ1-2; D not resolved. The germline V gene has CDR1 MNHEY and CDR2 SVGEGT. V lost 2 bases, J lost 4 bases, and 14 bases lay in between. The CDR3 sequence is 15 residues long. CDR3 region: CASSYPTAPSYGYTF. In DNA form, the CDR3 reads TGTGCCAGCAGTTACCCTACAGCCCCGTCCTATGGCTACACCTTC.

The chain employs TRBV20-1 and TRBJ2-1; 10 nucleotides match TRBD2. In germline, CDR1 is DFQATT, CDR2 SNEGSKA (reference sequence). V was pared by 6 bases and J by 7 bases, with 6 bases of the junction left unmatched. CDR3 size: 13 residues. The CDR3 nucleotides read TGCAGTGCGCGGACTAGCGGAGTTAATGAGCAGTTCTTC. Translating it yields CSARTSGVNEQFF.

This clonotype was observed at least ten times. The chain employs TRBV7-2 and TRBJ2-5; tentatively, D is TRBD2 (6 bases). V lost 5 bases to trimming and J lost 2 bases, with 18 bases between them. The CDR3 consists of 16 residues. Looked up from germline, CDR1 is SGHTA and CDR2 is FQGNSA. CDR3 amino acids: CASSVQAGRIQETQYF. For the CDR3, the DNA is TGTGCCAGCAGCGTGCAAGCGGGCAGGATTCAAGAGACCCAGTACTTC. Using reference TRBV7-2 and TRBJ2-5 for the parts outside the CDR3, the full variable domain is GAGVSQSPSNKVTEKGKDVELRCDPISGHTALYWYRQSLGQGLEFLIYFQGNSAPDKSGLPSDRFSAERTGGSVSTLTIQRTQQEDSAVYLCASSVQAGRIQETQYFGPGTRLLVL.

This clonotype was picked up many times. The rearrangement joins TRBV7-2 to TRBJ2-6; D remains ambiguous. With 3 bases removed from V and 0 bases from J, the gap between germline ends came to 9 bases. The CDR3 sequence is 16 residues long. Germline assignment: CDR1 SGHTA and CDR2 FQGNSA. The CDR3 sequence is CASSFTRFSGANVLTF. The CDR3 region has the DNA TGTGCCAGCAGCTTCACCAGATTCTCTGGGGCCAACGTCCTGACTTTC.

The rearrangement links TRBV7-2 to TRBJ1-1, with 11 bases fitting TRBD1. Germline V gene data show CDR1 as SGHTA and CDR2 as FQGNSA. The CDR3 has 16 residues. J gave up 10 bases and V 5 bases, and 15 bases lay outside the gene matches. The CDR3 protein is CASSQANKDRGRGAFF. In DNA form, the CDR3 reads TGTGCCAGCAGCCAAGCAAACAAGGACAGGGGGCGAGGAGCTTTCTTT.

The V and J genes are TRBV20-1 and TRBJ2-3; 11 bases map to TRBD2. Per the germline V gene, CDR1 is DFQATT and CDR2 is SNEGSKA (reference sequence). The CDR3 runs 16 residues. The V gene end was trimmed by 3 bases and the J gene end by 0 bases; junction bases not matched to a gene: 5. CDR3 nucleotides: TGCAGTGCTAGCAGACTAGCGGGGTCTAGCACAGATACGCAGTATTTT. Encoded protein: CSASRLAGSSTDTQYF.

This clonotype was found a few times. J is TRBJ1-1 and V is TRBV10-3; D not resolved. From germline, CDR1 is ENHRY and CDR2 SYGVKD. The CDR3 length is 14 residues. With 6 bases removed from V and 1 base from J, the gap between germline ends came to 12 bases. CDR3 nucleotides: TGTGCCATCAGCCCGTACGGACGGAACACTGAAGCTTTCTTT. Its protein is CAISPYGRNTEAFF.